These 15 T cell receptor beta chains share one sample of origin, sequenced in a study of CD8 T cells in Susac syndrome. RNA amounts of about 0.5 to 1 ug underwent reverse transcription with random hexamers. Each CDR3 protein is one row after TCRdb ran MiXCR on the immunoSEQ multiplex PCR reads. In the table there are tens of thousands of distinct CDR3 sequences, 93% of which are singletons. The specimen sequenced was CD4+ T cells from PBMCs. These receptors all come from a human donor with Susac syndrome.

V usage is TRBV20-1 and J usage is TRBJ1-2; D is unresolved. CDR1 is DFQATT and CDR2 is SNEGSKA in the germline V gene (reference sequence). The CDR3 totals 14 residues. V lost 3 bases to trimming and J lost 4 bases, with 15 bases between them. Written as DNA, the CDR3 is TGCAGTGCTAGGATTCCCGGCCTATTCTATGGCTACACCTTC. Residues: CSARIPGLFYGYTF.

This clonotype has a single count. The chain carries TRBV7-9 and TRBJ1-4; 7 nucleotides match TRBD1. Germline CDR1 reads SEHNR; CDR2 reads FQNEAQ (reference sequence). CDR3 length: 15 amino acids. V lost 6 bases, J lost 3 bases, and 7 bases stayed unmatched. The DNA for the CDR3 is TGTGCCAGCAGTTTCCCCGGGACAGCTAATGAAAAACTGTTTTTT. Protein sequence: CASSFPGTANEKLFF.

A single count supports this clonotype. V and J are TRBV19 and TRBJ1-5, with 8 bases identical to TRBD1. The CDR3 runs 15 residues. Per germline, CDR1 LNHDA and CDR2 SQIVND (reference sequence). V shed 7 bases, J shed 2 bases, and the junction held 7 bases outside the gene matches. The CDR3 DNA follows: TGTGCCAGTACCGACAGGGGAGGTGGCAATCAGCCCCAGCATTTT. It yields the protein CASTDRGGGNQPQHF.

The CDR3 coding sequence is TGTGCCAGTAGTAAATTGGGAGGGGATAGCAATCAGCCCCAGCATTTT. Amino acid sequence: CASSKLGGDSNQPQHF. The rearrangement joins TRBV19 to TRBJ1-5; weak D call: TRBD1 (5 bases). This CDR3 is 16 amino acids long. V lost 4 bases and J 0 bases, leaving 13 bases between the germline ends. Germline CDR1 reads LNHDA; CDR2 reads SQIVND (reference sequence).

The rearrangement joins TRBV7-9 to TRBJ1-5; perhaps TRBD1 as D (5 bases). The CDR3 has 14 amino acids. CDR1 is SEHNR, CDR2 FQNEAQ, per germline (reference sequence). The ends were cut back, 3 bases at V and 4 bases at J, with 10 bases in the middle. CDR3 protein: CASSLRQGNQPQHF. In DNA, the CDR3 is TGTGCCAGCAGCTTGAGGCAGGGAAATCAGCCCCAGCATTTT.

The rearrangement uses TRBV29-1 and TRBJ2-5, with D perhaps matching TRBD1 (7 bases). Per the germline V gene, CDR1 is SQVTM and CDR2 is ANQGSEA. With 4 bases removed from V and 5 bases from J, the gap between germline ends came to 17 bases. The CDR3 spans 14 residues. Written as DNA, the CDR3 is TGCAGCGTTGGCAGGGGGGCCGTGGAGGAGACCCAGTACTTC. This codes for CSVGRGAVEETQYF. Full variable domain (missing parts from reference TRBV29-1 and TRBJ2-5): SAVISQKPSRDICQRGTSLTIQCQVDSQVTMMFWYRQQPGQSLTLIATANQGSEATYESGFVIDKFPISRPNLTFSTLTVSNMSPEDSSIYLCSVGRGAVEETQYFGPGTRLLVL.

This clonotype showed up just once. This rearrangement joins TRBV6-1 to TRBJ1-1, with D unresolved. CDR3 length: 11 amino acids. The ends were cut back, 5 bases at V and 3 bases at J, with 4 bases in the middle. Germline assignment: CDR1 MNHNS and CDR2 SASEGT. The DNA of the CDR3 is TGTGCCAGCAGTCCTGACACTGAAGCTTTCTTT. This codes for CASSPDTEAFF.

The rearrangement uses TRBV4-2 and TRBJ2-1, with 11 bases identical to TRBD2. CDR1 and CDR2 (germline): LGHNA, YNFKEQ. The J segment lost 5 bases and the V segment lost 0 bases, leaving 3 bases of the junction unmatched. This CDR3 spans 16 amino acids. CDR3 nucleotide sequence: TGTGCCAGCAGCCAAGATGGGACTAGCGGAAACAATGAGCAGTTCTTC. Translating it yields CASSQDGTSGNNEQFF.

J is TRBJ2-7 and V is TRBV27; TRBD2 aligns across 8 bases. Per the germline V gene, CDR1 is MNHEY and CDR2 is SMNVEV (reference sequence). CDR3 size: 18 residues. With V trimmed by 4 bases and J by 3 bases, 17 bases remained unmatched. The chain's CDR3 is CASSSQRGGRGSFYEQYF. The CDR3 DNA is TGTGCCAGCAGTTCCCAACGGGGGGGGCGGGGGAGCTTCTACGAGCAGTACTTC.

V is TRBV7-2 and J is TRBJ2-5, with D possibly being TRBD2 (7 bases). Germline CDR1 SGHTA, CDR2 FQGNSA. This CDR3 has 17 residues. Trimming pared 0 bases from V and 5 bases from J, leaving 19 bases between. The CDR3 loop is CASSLASAGGPQETQYF. CDR3 in DNA: TGTGCCAGCAGCTTAGCATCCGCCGGGGGGCCACAGGAGACCCAGTACTTC.

The count of this clonotype is one. This rearrangement joins TRBV28 to TRBJ2-6, with TRBD1 as a possible D gene (6 bases). The germline V and J ends were trimmed by 7 bases and 6 bases, with 13 bases remaining between them. The CDR3 extends over 14 amino acids. In germline, CDR1 is MDHEN, CDR2 SYDVKM. The CDR3 protein is CASMGAHEANVLTF. CDR3 DNA: TGTGCCAGCATGGGGGCGCATGAGGCCAACGTCCTGACTTTC.

This clonotype was seen a single time. This CDR3 is CASSPRSGTVNTGELFF. The CDR3, as DNA: TGTGCCAGCAGCCCGAGGAGCGGGACGGTGAACACCGGGGAGCTGTTTTTT. V is TRBV5-6 and J is TRBJ2-2; 7 bases are a match to TRBD2. The CDR3 contains 17 residues. The germline gives CDR1 SGHDT, CDR2 YYEEEE. V dropped 4 bases and J dropped 1; count of bases not matched to a gene: 10.

The chain carries TRBV6-6 and TRBJ2-6, with 7 nucleotides matching TRBD2. CDR3 length equals 16 residues. Unmatched junction bases numbered 6, after V lost 4 bases and J lost 3 bases. Germline V CDR1 and CDR2: MNHNY, SVGAGI (reference sequence). In DNA form, the CDR3 reads TGTGCCAGCAGTTCCGGGACTATGCATGGGGCCAACGTCCTGACTTTC. This encodes CASSSGTMHGANVLTF.

J is TRBJ1-2 and V is TRBV28; no reliable D call. This CDR3 is built from 13 residues. V gave up 1 base and J gave up 0 bases, with 3 bases separating them. The germline V gene has CDR1 MDHEN and CDR2 SYDVKM. This CDR3 reads CASSLSANYGYTF. In DNA form, the CDR3 reads TGTGCCAGCAGTTTATCGGCTAACTATGGCTACACCTTC.

The gene calls are TRBV28 and TRBJ2-5; 8 bases line up with TRBD1. Germline V CDR1 and CDR2: MDHEN, SYDVKM. Trimming took 4 bases from V and 1 from J; bases not matched to a gene: 8. This CDR3 contains 16 residues. CDR3 residues: CASSWGTGGGQETQYF. The DNA for the CDR3 is TGTGCCAGCAGTTGGGGTACAGGGGGAGGCCAAGAGACCCAGTACTTC.